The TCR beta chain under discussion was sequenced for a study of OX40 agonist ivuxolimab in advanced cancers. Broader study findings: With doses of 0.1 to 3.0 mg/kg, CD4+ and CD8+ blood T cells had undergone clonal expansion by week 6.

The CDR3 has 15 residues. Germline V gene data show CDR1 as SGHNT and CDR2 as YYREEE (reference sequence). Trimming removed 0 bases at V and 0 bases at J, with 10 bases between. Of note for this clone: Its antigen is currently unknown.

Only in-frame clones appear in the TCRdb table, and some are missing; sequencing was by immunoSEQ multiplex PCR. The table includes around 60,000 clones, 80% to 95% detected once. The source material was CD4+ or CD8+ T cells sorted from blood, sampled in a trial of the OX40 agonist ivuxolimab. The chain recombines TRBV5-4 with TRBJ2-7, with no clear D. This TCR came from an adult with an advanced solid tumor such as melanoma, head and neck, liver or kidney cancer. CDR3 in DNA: TGTGCCAGCAGCTTGGGGTGGTCTAACTCCTACGAGCAGTACTTC. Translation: CASSLGWSNSYEQYF.